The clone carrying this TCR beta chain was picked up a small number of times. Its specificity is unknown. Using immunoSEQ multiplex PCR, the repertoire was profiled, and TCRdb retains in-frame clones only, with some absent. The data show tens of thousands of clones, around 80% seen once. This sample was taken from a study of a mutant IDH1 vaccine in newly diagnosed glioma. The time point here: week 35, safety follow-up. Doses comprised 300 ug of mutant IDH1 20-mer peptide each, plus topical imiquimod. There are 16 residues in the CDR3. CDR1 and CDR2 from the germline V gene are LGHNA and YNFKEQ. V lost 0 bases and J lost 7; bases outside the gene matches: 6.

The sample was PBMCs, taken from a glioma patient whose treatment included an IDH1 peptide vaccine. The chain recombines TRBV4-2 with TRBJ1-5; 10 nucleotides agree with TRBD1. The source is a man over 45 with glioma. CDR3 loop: CASSQDSTGGDQPQHF. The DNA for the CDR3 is TGTGCCAGCAGCCAAGATTCGACAGGGGGCGACCAGCCCCAGCATTTT.